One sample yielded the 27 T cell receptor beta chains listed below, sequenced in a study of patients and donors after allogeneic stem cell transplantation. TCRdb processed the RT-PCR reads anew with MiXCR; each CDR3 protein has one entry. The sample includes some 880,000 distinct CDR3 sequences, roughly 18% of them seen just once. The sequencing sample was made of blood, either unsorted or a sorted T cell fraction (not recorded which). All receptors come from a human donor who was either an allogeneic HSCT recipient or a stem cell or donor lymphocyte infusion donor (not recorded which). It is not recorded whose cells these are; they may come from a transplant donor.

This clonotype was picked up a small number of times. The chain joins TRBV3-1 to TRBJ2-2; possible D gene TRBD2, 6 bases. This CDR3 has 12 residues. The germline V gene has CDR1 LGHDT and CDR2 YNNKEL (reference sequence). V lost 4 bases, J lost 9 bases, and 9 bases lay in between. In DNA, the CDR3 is TGTGCCAGCAGCCTAGGAGGGAGGGAGCTGTTTTTT. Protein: CASSLGGRELFF.

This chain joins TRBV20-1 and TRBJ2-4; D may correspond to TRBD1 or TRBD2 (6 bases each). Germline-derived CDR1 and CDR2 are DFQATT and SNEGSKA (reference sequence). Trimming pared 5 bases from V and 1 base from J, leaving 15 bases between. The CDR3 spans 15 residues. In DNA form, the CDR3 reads TGCAGTGCTCGGAAGGAGGGGGAGGCCAAAAACATTCAGTACTTC. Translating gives CSARKEGEAKNIQYF.

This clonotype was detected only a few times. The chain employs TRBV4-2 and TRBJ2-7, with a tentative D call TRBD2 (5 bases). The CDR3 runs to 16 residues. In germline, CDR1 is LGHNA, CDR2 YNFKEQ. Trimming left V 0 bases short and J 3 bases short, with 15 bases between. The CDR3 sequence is CASSQEQSSRDYEQYF. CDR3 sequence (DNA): TGTGCCAGCAGCCAAGAACAGTCCTCTCGGGACTACGAGCAGTACTTC.

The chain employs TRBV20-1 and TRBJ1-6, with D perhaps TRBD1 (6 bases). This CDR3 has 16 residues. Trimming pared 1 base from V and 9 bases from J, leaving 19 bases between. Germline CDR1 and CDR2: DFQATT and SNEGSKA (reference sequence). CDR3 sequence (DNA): TGCAGTGCTAGAGCGACAGGTTTTGCCTATGGTTCACCCCTCCACTTT. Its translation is CSARATGFAYGSPLHF.

CDR3 in amino acids: CASSLGRTERIYEQYF. DNA of the CDR3: TGTGCCAGCAGCTTAGGGCGCACAGAAAGGATCTACGAGCAGTACTTC. The V call is TRBV7-9, the J call TRBJ2-7; no clear D gene. This CDR3 region has 16 residues. Trimming stripped 1 base from V and 3 bases from J, with 16 bases between. CDR1 is SEHNR and CDR2 is FQNEAQ in the germline V gene (reference sequence).

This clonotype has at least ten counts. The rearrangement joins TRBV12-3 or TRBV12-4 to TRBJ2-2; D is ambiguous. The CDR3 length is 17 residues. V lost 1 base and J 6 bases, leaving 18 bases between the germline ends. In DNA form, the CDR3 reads TGTGCCAGCAGTTTAGGAAGGCCGATCGTGTCAGCCGGGGAGCTGTTTTTT. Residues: CASSLGRPIVSAGELFF.

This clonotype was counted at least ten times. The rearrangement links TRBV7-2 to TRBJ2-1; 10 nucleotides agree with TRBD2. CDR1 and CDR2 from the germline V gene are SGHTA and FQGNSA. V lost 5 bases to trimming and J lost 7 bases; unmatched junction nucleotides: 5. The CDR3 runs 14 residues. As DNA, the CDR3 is TGTGCCAGCAGCCAGATTAGCGGGAGGAATGAGCAGTTCTTC. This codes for CASSQISGRNEQFF.

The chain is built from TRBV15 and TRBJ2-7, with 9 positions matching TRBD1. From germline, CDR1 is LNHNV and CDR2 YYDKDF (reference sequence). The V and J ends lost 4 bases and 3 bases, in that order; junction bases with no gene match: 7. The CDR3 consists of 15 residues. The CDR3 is CATSTRTGEGYEQYF. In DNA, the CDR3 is TGTGCCACCAGCACTAGGACAGGGGAGGGCTACGAGCAGTACTTC.

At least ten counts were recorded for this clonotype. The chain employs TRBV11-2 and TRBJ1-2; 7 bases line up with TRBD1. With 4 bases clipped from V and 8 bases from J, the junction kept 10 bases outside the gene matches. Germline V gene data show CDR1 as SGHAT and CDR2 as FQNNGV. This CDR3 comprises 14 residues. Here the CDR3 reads CASSSYRGVSGYTF. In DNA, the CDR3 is TGTGCCAGCAGCTCATACAGGGGCGTAAGCGGCTACACCTTC.

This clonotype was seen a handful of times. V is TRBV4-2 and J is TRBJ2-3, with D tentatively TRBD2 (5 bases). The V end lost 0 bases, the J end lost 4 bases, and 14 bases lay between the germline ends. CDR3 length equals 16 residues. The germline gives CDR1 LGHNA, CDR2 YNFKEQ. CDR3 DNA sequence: TGTGCCAGCAGCCAAGATCAAAGGAGCGGCCCAGATACGCAGTATTTT. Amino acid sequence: CASSQDQRSGPDTQYF.

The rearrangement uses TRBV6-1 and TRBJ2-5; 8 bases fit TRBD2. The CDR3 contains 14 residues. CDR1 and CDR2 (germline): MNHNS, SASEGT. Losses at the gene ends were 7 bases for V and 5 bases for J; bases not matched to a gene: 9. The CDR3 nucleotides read TGTGCCAGCACCACCGGGAGGGCCGGGGAGACCCAGTACTTC. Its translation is CASTTGRAGETQYF.

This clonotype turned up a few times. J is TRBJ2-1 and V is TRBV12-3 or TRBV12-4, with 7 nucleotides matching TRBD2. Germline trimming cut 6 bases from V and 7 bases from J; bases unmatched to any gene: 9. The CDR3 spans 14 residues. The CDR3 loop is CASSQSGVPNEQFF. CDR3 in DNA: TGTGCCAGCAGCCAGAGCGGGGTGCCAAATGAGCAGTTCTTC.

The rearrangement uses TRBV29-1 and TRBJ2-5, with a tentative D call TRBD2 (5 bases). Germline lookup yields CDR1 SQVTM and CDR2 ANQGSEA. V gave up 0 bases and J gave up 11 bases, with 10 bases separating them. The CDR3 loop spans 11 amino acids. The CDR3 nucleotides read TGCAGCGTTGAAGACGGGGTAGGGCAGTACTTC. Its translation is CSVEDGVGQYF.

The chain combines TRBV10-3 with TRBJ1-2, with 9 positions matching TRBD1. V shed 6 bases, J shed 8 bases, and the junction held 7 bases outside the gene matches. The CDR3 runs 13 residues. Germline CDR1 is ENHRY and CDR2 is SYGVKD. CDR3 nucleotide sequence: TGTGCCATCAGGATGGACAGGGGCGGGGGCTACACCTTC. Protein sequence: CAIRMDRGGGYTF.

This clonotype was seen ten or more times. As DNA, the CDR3 is TGTGCCAGCAGTTACTCGGAAGAGGGATACGAGCAGTACTTC. As protein: CASSYSEEGYEQYF. This chain joins TRBV6-5 and TRBJ2-7, with D maybe TRBD2 (5 bases). Trimming took 0 bases from V and 4 from J, leaving 10 bases between them. The CDR3 is 14 residues long. Germline CDR1 reads MNHEY; CDR2 reads SVGAGI.

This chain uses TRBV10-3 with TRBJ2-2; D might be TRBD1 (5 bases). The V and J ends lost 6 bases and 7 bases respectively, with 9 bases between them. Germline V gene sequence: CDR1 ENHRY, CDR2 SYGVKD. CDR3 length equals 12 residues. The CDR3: CAISQTDGELFF. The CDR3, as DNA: TGTGCCATCAGCCAGACAGACGGGGAGCTGTTTTTT.

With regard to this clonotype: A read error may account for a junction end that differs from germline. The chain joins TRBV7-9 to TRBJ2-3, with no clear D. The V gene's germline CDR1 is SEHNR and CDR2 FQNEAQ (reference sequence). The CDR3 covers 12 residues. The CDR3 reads CSSSFFADTQYF. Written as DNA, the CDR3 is TGTTCCAGCAGCTTTTTTGCAGATACGCAGTATTTT.

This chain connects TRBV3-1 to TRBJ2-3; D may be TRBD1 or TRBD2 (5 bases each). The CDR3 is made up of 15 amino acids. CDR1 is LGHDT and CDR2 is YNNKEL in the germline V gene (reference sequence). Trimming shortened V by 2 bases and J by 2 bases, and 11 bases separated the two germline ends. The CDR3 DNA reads TGTGCCAGCAGCCAATCGGGACCTAACACAGATACGCAGTATTTT. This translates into CASSQSGPNTDTQYF.

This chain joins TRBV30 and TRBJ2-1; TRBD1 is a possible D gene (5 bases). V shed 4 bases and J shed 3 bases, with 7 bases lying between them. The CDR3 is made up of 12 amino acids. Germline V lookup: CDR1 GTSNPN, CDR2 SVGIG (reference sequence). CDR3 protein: CAWTGNYNEQFF. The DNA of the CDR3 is TGTGCCTGGACAGGGAACTACAATGAGCAGTTCTTC.

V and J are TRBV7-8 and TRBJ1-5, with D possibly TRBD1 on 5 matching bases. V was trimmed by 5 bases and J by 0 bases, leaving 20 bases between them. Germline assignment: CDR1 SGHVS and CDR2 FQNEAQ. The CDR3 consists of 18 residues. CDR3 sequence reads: CASSRNGGNTYSNQPQHF. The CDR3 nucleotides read TGTGCCAGCAGCCGGAATGGGGGGAACACATATAGCAATCAGCCCCAGCATTTT.

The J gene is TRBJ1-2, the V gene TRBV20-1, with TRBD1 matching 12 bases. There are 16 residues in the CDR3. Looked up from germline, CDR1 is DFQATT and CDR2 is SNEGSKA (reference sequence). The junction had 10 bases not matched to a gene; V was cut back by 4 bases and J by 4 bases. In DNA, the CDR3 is TGCAGTGCTACCCGGGACAGGGGGCAGTATGGCTATGGCTACACCTTC. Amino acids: CSATRDRGQYGYGYTF.

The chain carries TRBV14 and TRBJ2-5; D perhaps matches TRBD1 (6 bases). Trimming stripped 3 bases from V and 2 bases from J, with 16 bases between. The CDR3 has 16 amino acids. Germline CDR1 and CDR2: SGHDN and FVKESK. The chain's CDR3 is CASSQGAPRRQETQYF. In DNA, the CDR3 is TGTGCCAGCAGCCAGGGGGCCCCGAGGAGGCAAGAGACCCAGTACTTC.

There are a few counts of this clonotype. This CDR3 is CAHLRQYTEAFF. CDR3 DNA sequence: TGTGCCCATTTGAGACAGTACACTGAAGCTTTCTTT. This chain connects TRBV6-2 or TRBV6-3 to TRBJ1-1; D might be TRBD1 (5 bases). The V end lost 11 bases, the J end lost 3 bases, and 13 bases lay between the germline ends. This CDR3 comprises 12 residues. Germline CDR1 and CDR2: MNHEY and SVGEGT.

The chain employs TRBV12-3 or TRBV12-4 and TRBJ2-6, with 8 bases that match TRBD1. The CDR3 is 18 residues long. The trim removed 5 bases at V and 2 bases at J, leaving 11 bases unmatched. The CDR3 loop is CASSHSYVDRAGANVLTF. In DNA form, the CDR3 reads TGTGCCAGCAGTCACTCATATGTGGACAGGGCTGGGGCCAACGTCCTGACTTTC.

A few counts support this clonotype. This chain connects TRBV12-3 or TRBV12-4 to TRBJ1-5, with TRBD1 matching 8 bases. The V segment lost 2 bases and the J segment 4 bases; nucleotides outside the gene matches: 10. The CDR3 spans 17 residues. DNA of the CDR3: TGTGCCAGCAGTTTAATGGGACAGGCGTTCCCTAATCAGCCCCAGCATTTT. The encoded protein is CASSLMGQAFPNQPQHF.

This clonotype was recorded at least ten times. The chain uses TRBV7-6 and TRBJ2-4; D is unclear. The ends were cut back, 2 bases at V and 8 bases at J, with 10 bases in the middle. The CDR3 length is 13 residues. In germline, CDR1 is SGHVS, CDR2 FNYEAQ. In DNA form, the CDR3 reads TGTGCCAGCAGCTTAAGGCAGAGAGACATTCAGTACTTC. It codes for CASSLRQRDIQYF.

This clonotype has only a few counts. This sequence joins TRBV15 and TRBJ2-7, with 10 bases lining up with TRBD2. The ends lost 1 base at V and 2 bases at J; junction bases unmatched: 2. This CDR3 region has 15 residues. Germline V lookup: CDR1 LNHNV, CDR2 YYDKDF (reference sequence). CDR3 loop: CATSRASGGTYEQYF. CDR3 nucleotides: TGTGCCACCAGCAGAGCTAGCGGGGGTACCTACGAGCAGTACTTC.